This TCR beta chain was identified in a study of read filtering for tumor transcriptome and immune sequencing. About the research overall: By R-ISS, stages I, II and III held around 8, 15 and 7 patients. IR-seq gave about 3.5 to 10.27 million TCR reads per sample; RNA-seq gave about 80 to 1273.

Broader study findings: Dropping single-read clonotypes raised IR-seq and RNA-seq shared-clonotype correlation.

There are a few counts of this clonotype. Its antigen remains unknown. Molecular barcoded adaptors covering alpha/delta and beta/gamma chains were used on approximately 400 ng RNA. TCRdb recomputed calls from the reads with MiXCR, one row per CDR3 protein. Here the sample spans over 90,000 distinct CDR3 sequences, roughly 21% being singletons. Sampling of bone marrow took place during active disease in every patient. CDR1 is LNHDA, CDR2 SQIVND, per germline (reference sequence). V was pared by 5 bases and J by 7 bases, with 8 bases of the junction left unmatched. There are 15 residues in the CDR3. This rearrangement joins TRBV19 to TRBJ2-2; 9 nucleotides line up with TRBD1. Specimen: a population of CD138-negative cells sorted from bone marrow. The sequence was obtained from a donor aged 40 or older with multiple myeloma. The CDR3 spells CASSPGTGFHGELFF. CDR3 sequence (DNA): TGTGCCAGTAGTCCCGGGACAGGGTTTCACGGGGAGCTGTTTTTT.